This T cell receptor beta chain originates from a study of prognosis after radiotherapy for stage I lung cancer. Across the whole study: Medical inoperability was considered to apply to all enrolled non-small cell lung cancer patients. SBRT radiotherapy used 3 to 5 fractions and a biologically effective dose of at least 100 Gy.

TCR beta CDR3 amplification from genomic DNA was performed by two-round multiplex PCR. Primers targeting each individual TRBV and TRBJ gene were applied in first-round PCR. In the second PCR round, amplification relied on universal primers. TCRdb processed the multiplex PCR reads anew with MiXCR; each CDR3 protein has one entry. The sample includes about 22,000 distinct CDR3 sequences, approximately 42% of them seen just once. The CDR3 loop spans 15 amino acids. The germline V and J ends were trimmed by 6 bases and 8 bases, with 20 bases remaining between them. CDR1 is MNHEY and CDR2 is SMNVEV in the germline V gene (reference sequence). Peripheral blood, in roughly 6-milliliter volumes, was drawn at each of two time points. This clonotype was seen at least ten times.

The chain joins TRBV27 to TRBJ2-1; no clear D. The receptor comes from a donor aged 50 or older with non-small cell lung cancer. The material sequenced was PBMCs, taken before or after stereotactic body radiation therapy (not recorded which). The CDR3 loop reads CASSETDWFTDEQFF. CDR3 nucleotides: TGTGCCAGCAGCGAGACCGACTGGTTCACCGATGAGCAGTTCTTC.